This TCR beta chain derives from a study of blood T cell repertoires in COVID-19 (TCRdb year 2020). For context, the study as a whole: Collaborator samples came from the United States, Italy and Spain and covered acute and convalescent phases of COVID-19. The prospective study material was composed of cDNA or gDNA derived from T cells, B-cell-depleted T cells, or PBMCs. Deeply sampled blood TCRbeta repertoires from subjects exposed to, actively infected with, or recovered from COVID-19 were included in the dataset. The repertoires were released in a freely available public database meant as a resource for research on the immune response to SARS-CoV-2. Samples were obtained from the ongoing ImmuneRACE study (first 160 participants) and from over a thousand subjects provided by 6 global collaborators. Nearly every sample came with metadata listing a de-identified subject ID, COVID-19 status, age in years and sex. Where available, HLA class I and class II types were obtained from metadata supplied by the sample provider rather than from assay-based typing.

Each collaborating institution followed its own protocols to collect whole blood in K2EDTA tubes. Collaborator samples were shipped for TCRbeta analysis as frozen whole blood, isolated PBMCs, or DNA extracted from either sample type. Comment on this clone: What antigen it recognizes has not been identified. Base qualities are not provided; no much larger clone lies one nucleotide away.

Taken from cysteine to phenylalanine, the CDR3 has 17 residues. Only the CDR3 portion is preserved as DNA: 51 bases, with reading frame beginning at the first base. Trimmed from V: 5 bases; trimmed from J: 1 base; junction bases lacking a gene match: 9. From the germline V gene, CDR1 is LGHNT and CDR2 is FRNRAP. What the work shows at the level of the full study, not this receptor alone: How much clinical and demographic metadata was included differed by source and by participant, and the metadata was provided uncurated.

TCRbeta CDR3 regions were amplified from genomic DNA by means of the immunoSEQ Assay, a bias-controlled multiplex PCR. Per the source publication's procedure: The number of nucleated cells in each sample was estimated from the amplification of reference gene primers within the assay. Sequence reads were collapsed and filtered to measure the absolute abundance of every unique TCRbeta CDR3 rearrangement. For each sample, productive Simpson clonality was calculated as the square root of Simpson's diversity index across productive rearrangements. TCRdb mirrors the immuneACCESS table, restricted to in-frame sequences. Some clones are absent from its copies; in checked studies, under half trace to an unresolved V gene, and the reason for the others is unknown. That table supplies the V and J calls and clone size; D and trimming were determined from the DNA. The sample table shows approximately 190,000 clones, and 80% to 85% are seen once. Roughly 5.1% of the sample is held by the ten biggest clonotypes.

The specimen was peripheral blood. The TCR comes from a woman in her twenties or thirties with acute or convalescent COVID-19. This receptor chain uses TRBV12-5 and TRBJ2-3; TRBD2 lines up with 10 middle nucleotides. The encoded CDR3 is CASGLPAGTSGTDTQYF. The DNA reads as follows: TGTGCTAGTGGTCTGCCCGCCGGGACTAGCGGCACAGATACGCAGTATTTT.